What follows are 17 T cell receptor beta chains derived from one specimen sequenced in a study of blood T cell repertoires in COVID-19. This table comes from immunoSEQ multiplex PCR, and its TCRdb copy is limited to in-frame clones, with some not included. The sample lists more than 95,000 clones, about 85% seen once, with about 6.2% in the top ten. The sample consisted of peripheral blood. Receptor source: a man older than 75 with active or convalescent COVID-19.

This sequence joins TRBV6-5 and TRBJ1-4; unclear D gene. The V end was cut by 4 bases, the J end by 0 bases, with 12 bases between. CDR3 length: 16 amino acids. CDR1 is MNHEY, CDR2 SVGAGI, per germline. The DNA of the CDR3 is TGTGCCAGCAGTTCGCGACATACTGCAACTAATGAAAAACTGTTTTTT. This encodes CASSSRHTATNEKLFF.

The chain is built from TRBV6-5 and TRBJ1-2; TRBD1 matches at 8 bases. The CDR3 spans 14 residues. After removal of 3 bases from V and 2 bases from J, the junction contained 2 bases not matched to a gene. Germline CDR1 and CDR2: MNHEY and SVGAGI. In DNA form, the CDR3 reads TGTGCCAGCAGTTATGGACAGGGCAACTATGGCTACACCTTC. This gives the protein CASSYGQGNYGYTF.

The V and J genes are TRBV21-1 and TRBJ1-5. TRBV21-1 constitutes a pseudogene. This CDR3 region has 17 residues. CDR3 sequence reads: CASSSGPKLYSNQPQHF. CDR3 in DNA: TGTGCCAGCAGCTCCGGTCCGAAACTATATAGCAATCAGCCCCAGCATTTT.

The gene calls are TRBV30 and TRBJ1-1, with D perhaps TRBD1 (5 bases). V was shortened by 3 bases and J by 12 bases, with 17 bases between the two germline ends. Germline CDR1 reads GTSNPN; CDR2 reads SVGIG (reference sequence). The CDR3 is made up of 12 amino acids. CDR3 sequence: CAWRRNTGGPFF. CDR3 nucleotides: TGTGCCTGGAGGAGGAATACAGGTGGACCTTTCTTT.

The chain combines TRBV11-2 with TRBJ2-1, with D possibly being TRBD2 (5 bases). The V gene's germline CDR1 is SGHAT and CDR2 FQNNGV. The CDR3 consists of 16 residues. Trimming took 1 base from V and 0 from J, leaving 10 bases between them. CDR3 nucleotide sequence: TGTGCCAGCAGCTTAGTTCAGCGGAGCTCCTACAATGAGCAGTTCTTC. Residues: CASSLVQRSSYNEQFF.

This chain connects TRBV11-2 to TRBJ2-1, with TRBD2 identical over 13 bases. CDR1 SGHAT and CDR2 FQNNGV come from the germline V gene. The CDR3 length is 16 residues. After removal of 4 bases from V and 5 bases from J, the junction contained 5 bases not matched to a gene. In DNA, the CDR3 is TGTGCCAGCAGCTGGGGGACTAGCGGGACGGACAATGAGCAGTTCTTC. It yields the protein CASSWGTSGTDNEQFF. Complete variable domain (other parts from reference TRBV11-2 and TRBJ2-1): EAGVAQSPRYKIIEKRQSVAFWCNPISGHATLYWYQQILGQGPKLLIQFQNNGVVDDSQLPKDRFSAERLKGVDSTLKIQPAKLEDSAVYLCASSWGTSGTDNEQFFGPGTRLTVL.

This clone has only one observation. The chain combines TRBV19 with TRBJ1-5; D might be TRBD1 (5 bases). Deletions cut 5 bases from V and 4 bases from J, with 15 bases between. CDR1 and CDR2 from the germline V gene are LNHDA and SQIVND (reference sequence). The CDR3 has 15 amino acids. CDR3: CASSPAAGWNQPQHF. As DNA, the CDR3 is TGTGCCAGTAGTCCCGCCGCAGGGTGGAATCAGCCCCAGCATTTT.

The V call is TRBV28, the J call TRBJ1-2; D gene uncertain. The CDR3 contains 13 residues. Germline values: CDR1 MDHEN, CDR2 SYDVKM. The V end lost 3 bases, the J end lost 6 bases, and 11 bases lay between the germline ends. The CDR3 nucleotides read TGTGCCAGCAGTTTGAACGGTCTGGATGGCTACACCTTC. Translating it yields CASSLNGLDGYTF.

The chain has TRBV29-1 and TRBJ1-4; the D gene is possibly TRBD1 (6 bases). V lost 4 bases, J lost 10 bases, and 13 bases lay in between. CDR3 length: 12 amino acids. Germline V CDR1 and CDR2: SQVTM, ANQGSEA. The DNA of the CDR3 is TGCAGCGTTGGCGAGGGGGGGGGAAAACTGTTTTTT. This codes for CSVGEGGGKLFF.

The chain uses TRBV5-6 and TRBJ1-2; tentative D call: TRBD1 (6 bases). The CDR3 is 16 residues long. Per the germline V gene, CDR1 is SGHDT and CDR2 is YYEEEE. Trimming removed 3 bases from V and 4 bases from J, with 19 bases in between. The DNA of the CDR3 is TGTGCCAGCAGCTCTTATCTTGTGGACAGTTCCTATGGCTACACCTTC. Translated: CASSSYLVDSSYGYTF.

This clone was found a few times. The sample contains more than one DNA sequence encoding this CDR3. This chain links TRBV18 with TRBJ1-6; D perhaps matches TRBD1 (5 bases). The CDR3 loop spans 14 amino acids. The germline V gene has CDR1 KGHSH and CDR2 LQKENI. Trimming took 3 bases from V and 7 from J, leaving 10 bases between them. This CDR3 is CASSPGRGNSPLHF. The CDR3 nucleotides read TGTGCCAGCTCACCGGGACGGGGGAATTCACCCCTCCACTTT.

The chain joins TRBV2 to TRBJ2-1; 8 bases align to TRBD1. CDR3 size: 13 residues. Per germline, CDR1 SNHLY and CDR2 FYNNEI. CDR3 nucleotide sequence: TGTGCTCGAACCCAGGGGGCACTCAATGAGCAGTTCTTC. Translation gives CARTQGALNEQFF.

This chain links TRBV10-2 with TRBJ2-7, with 9 bases identical to TRBD1. The germline V gene encodes CDR1 WSHSY and CDR2 SAAADI. The CDR3 length is 21 residues. V lost 8 bases to trimming and J lost 3 bases; unmatched junction nucleotides: 29. The CDR3 loop reads CASATAYRSTGGLERDYEQYF. The CDR3 DNA reads TGCGCCAGCGCAACAGCGTACCGATCTACAGGGGGCCTAGAGAGGGACTACGAGCAGTACTTC.

The gene calls are TRBV7-3 and TRBJ2-1; possible D gene TRBD2, 6 bases. The V gene lost 0 bases and the J gene lost 0 bases, with 12 bases spanning the gap. CDR1 is SGHTA, CDR2 FQGTGA, per germline. The CDR3 totals 17 residues. The CDR3: CASSLTPAGFSYNEQFF. The CDR3, as DNA: TGTGCCAGCAGCTTAACTCCGGCGGGGTTCTCCTACAATGAGCAGTTCTTC. Combining the CDR3 with reference TRBV7-3 and TRBJ2-1 gives the whole variable domain GAGVSQTPSNKVTEKGKYVELRCDPISGHTALYWYRQSLGQGPEFLIYFQGTGAADDSGLPNDRFFAVRPEGSVSTLKIQRTERGDSAVYLCASSLTPAGFSYNEQFFGPGTRLTVL.

The table lists this clone with a few counts. The chain joins TRBV27 to TRBJ2-2; 11 positions agree with TRBD1. Germline V gene data show CDR1 as MNHEY and CDR2 as SMNVEV (reference sequence). The CDR3 is made up of 14 amino acids. The V segment lost 6 bases and the J segment 6 bases; nucleotides outside the gene matches: 3. The CDR3: CASSPGQGAGELFF. CDR3 in DNA: TGTGCCAGCAGCCCGGGACAGGGGGCCGGGGAGCTGTTTTTT.

The chain links TRBV7-2 to TRBJ2-7; D might be TRBD2 (6 bases). Germline CDR1 and CDR2: SGHTA and FQGNSA. With 4 bases removed from V and 6 bases from J, the gap between germline ends came to 25 bases. CDR3 length equals 17 residues. The CDR3 DNA reads as TGTGCCAGCAGCTCCTCTCACCAAACCGGGACTCGGGGCGAGCAGTACTTC. Its translation is CASSSSHQTGTRGEQYF.

V and J are TRBV5-1 and TRBJ2-5; 8 bases fit TRBD2. V was pared by 0 bases and J by 1 base, with 5 bases of the junction left unmatched. The CDR3 spans 16 residues. Germline assignment: CDR1 SGHRS and CDR2 YFSETQ. The CDR3 loop reads CASSLVLSGAQETQYF. The CDR3 DNA reads as TGCGCCAGCAGCTTGGTTCTTAGCGGGGCCCAAGAGACCCAGTACTTC.